The 15 T cell receptor beta chains in this list originate from one sample, sequenced in a study of cytotoxic CD8 clonotypes in ibrutinib-treated CLL. Profiled with immunoSEQ multiplex PCR; TCRdb holds only in-frame clones, not every one. The sample lists under 200,000 clones, roughly four fifths occurring once. Source: PBMCs, taken after 24 months of ibrutinib treatment. These receptors originate from a human donor with chronic lymphocytic leukemia.

This clone was seen more than once but under ten times. The V and J genes are TRBV6-5 and TRBJ1-5; D is undetermined. The CDR3 sequence is 15 residues long. The V gene lost 0 bases and the J gene lost 0 bases, with 6 bases spanning the gap. Looked up from germline, CDR1 is MNHEY and CDR2 is SVGAGI. CDR3 protein: CASSYSERSNQPQHF. DNA for the CDR3: TGTGCCAGCAGTTACTCGGAGCGTAGCAATCAGCCCCAGCATTTT.

The chain has TRBV29-1 and TRBJ1-5; D perhaps matches TRBD1 (6 bases). Germline CDR1 reads SQVTM; CDR2 reads ANQGSEA. This CDR3 contains 14 residues. V lost 6 bases and J 2 bases, leaving 14 bases between the germline ends. The CDR3 loop is CSVSPSGGNQPQHF. Written as DNA, the CDR3 is TGCAGCGTCTCACCTTCAGGGGGCAATCAGCCCCAGCATTTT. The whole variable domain, remainder taken from reference TRBV29-1 and TRBJ1-5, is SAVISQKPSRDICQRGTSLTIQCQVDSQVTMMFWYRQQPGQSLTLIATANQGSEATYESGFVIDKFPISRPNLTFSTLTVSNMSPEDSSIYLCSVSPSGGNQPQHFGDGTRLSIL.

The J gene is TRBJ1-5, the V gene TRBV7-2, with D possibly being TRBD1 (6 bases). The CDR3 is made up of 16 amino acids. CDR1 and CDR2 from the germline V gene are SGHTA and FQGNSA. The germline V and J ends were trimmed by 5 bases and 6 bases, with 20 bases remaining between them. DNA for the CDR3: TGTGCCAGCAGCCGTACTCTGGGGGGGGGCGGTCAGCCCCAGCATTTT. Its translation is CASSRTLGGGGQPQHF.

This clone was observed a single time. The genes are TRBV7-8 and TRBJ1-5; no reliable D call. V was pared by 1 base and J by 3 bases, with 7 bases between. This CDR3 region has 14 residues. CDR1 and CDR2 from the germline V gene are SGHVS and FQNEAQ. The CDR3 coding sequence is TGTGCCAGCAGCTTAGTTGGCAACAATCAGCCCCAGCATTTT. This translates into CASSLVGNNQPQHF.

This clone has more than one count but fewer than ten. The chain has TRBV30 and TRBJ1-5; 9 bases map to TRBD1. V was clipped by 1 base and J by 12 bases; unmatched bases: 7. The CDR3 is 13 amino acids. Germline loops: CDR1 GTSNPN, CDR2 SVGIG (reference sequence). Here the CDR3 reads CAWSATGGGGQHF. DNA for the CDR3: TGTGCCTGGAGTGCCACAGGGGGCGGTGGCCAGCATTTT.

This chain connects TRBV18 to TRBJ1-3, with D maybe TRBD1 (5 bases). CDR1 KGHSH and CDR2 LQKENI come from the germline V gene. The CDR3 runs to 14 residues. V lost 3 bases and J 3 bases, leaving 9 bases between the germline ends. CDR3 coding DNA: TGTGCCAGCTCACCGAAGACAGATGGAAACACCATATATTTT. Residues: CASSPKTDGNTIYF.

The chain employs TRBV2 and TRBJ2-7; TRBD1 agrees at 8 bases. Germline V lookup: CDR1 SNHLY, CDR2 FYNNEI. V dropped 9 bases and J dropped 0; count of bases not matched to a gene: 4. This CDR3 has 13 residues. The CDR3 nucleotides read TGTGCCAGAGGGACAGGTAACTCCTACGAGCAGTACTTC. It specifies CARGTGNSYEQYF. Full variable domain (outside the CDR3, taken from reference TRBV2 and TRBJ2-7): EPEVTQTPSHQVTQMGQEVILRCVPISNHLYFYWYRQILGQKVEFLVSFYNNEISEKSEIFDDQFSVERPDGSNFTLKIRSTKLEDSAMYFCARGTGNSYEQYFGPGTRLTVT.

This clone was detected ten times or more. The chain joins TRBV4-1 to TRBJ1-2; D is perhaps TRBD1 (6 bases). This CDR3 contains 14 residues. CDR1 and CDR2 from the germline V gene are MGHRA and YSYEKL. Between the trimmed V and J ends, which lost 0 bases and 5 bases, there was a span of 10 bases. The CDR3 coding sequence is TGCGCCAGCAGCCAAGATGAACAGGGATATGGCTACACCTTC. This translates into CASSQDEQGYGYTF.

The V gene is TRBV7-9, the J gene TRBJ1-2, with D hard to call. The CDR3 runs 17 residues. With 5 bases removed from V and 2 bases from J, the gap between germline ends came to 21 bases. Germline lookup yields CDR1 SEHNR and CDR2 FQNEAQ (reference sequence). CDR3 in amino acids: CASSPPGQPFVNYGYTF. The CDR3 DNA sequence: TGTGCCAGCAGCCCTCCCGGCCAACCTTTCGTGAACTATGGCTACACCTTC.

V is TRBV5-4 and J is TRBJ1-6; TRBD1 agrees at 7 bases. V shed 4 bases, J shed 8 bases, and the junction held 6 bases outside the gene matches. CDR1 is SGHNT and CDR2 is YYREEE in the germline V gene (reference sequence). The CDR3 loop spans 14 amino acids. Here the CDR3 DNA reads TGTGCCAGCAGCCTGACAGGGAACCATTCACCCCTCCACTTT. The encoded protein is CASSLTGNHSPLHF.

The rearrangement joins TRBV28 to TRBJ2-1; the D gene is possibly TRBD2 (6 bases). V was trimmed by 6 bases and J by 6 bases, leaving 15 bases between them. In germline, CDR1 is MDHEN, CDR2 SYDVKM. The CDR3 spans 14 residues. CDR3 sequence: CASRRDSAGNEQFF. CDR3 bases: TGTGCCAGCAGGAGGGACTCGGCCGGCAATGAGCAGTTCTTC.

The V call is TRBV19, the J call TRBJ1-5, with D hard to call. CDR1 and CDR2 (germline): LNHDA, SQIVND (reference sequence). The CDR3 is 14 residues long. V lost 6 bases to trimming and J lost 0 bases, with 9 bases between them. Here the CDR3 reads CASRGLISNQPQHF. The CDR3, as DNA: TGTGCCAGTAGAGGTCTAATTAGCAATCAGCCCCAGCATTTT.

This clone is judged medium-sized. The same CDR3 can be traced to other DNA sequences in this sample. The gene calls are TRBV19 and TRBJ2-1; 10 bases match TRBD1. This CDR3 has 14 amino acids. The junction had 1 base not matched to a gene; V was cut back by 4 bases and J by 4 bases. The germline CDR1 and CDR2 sequences are LNHDA and SQIVND (reference sequence). As DNA, the CDR3 is TGTGCCAGTAGTAAGGGACAGGGGTACAATGAGCAGTTCTTC. Its translation: CASSKGQGYNEQFF. Full variable domain (outside the CDR3, taken from reference TRBV19 and TRBJ2-1): DGGITQSPKYLFRKEGQNVTLSCEQNLNHDAMYWYRQDPGQGLRLIYYSQIVNDFQKGDIAEGYSVSREKKESFPLTVTSAQKNPTAFYLCASSKGQGYNEQFFGPGTRLTVL.

CDR3 sequence (DNA): TGTGCCAGCAGCAGCCGGACAGGGGACATGAACACTGAAGCTTTCTTT. Its protein is CASSSRTGDMNTEAFF. The rearrangement uses TRBV9 and TRBJ1-1; 9 nucleotides match TRBD1. The germline CDR1 and CDR2 sequences are SGDLS and YYNGEE. Unmatched junction bases numbered 7, after V lost 4 bases and J lost 0 bases. The CDR3 is 16 residues long.

V and J are TRBV28 and TRBJ1-5; 7 bases line up with TRBD1. Germline V gene data show CDR1 as MDHEN and CDR2 as SYDVKM. Trimming took 5 bases from V and 3 from J; bases not matched to a gene: 7. The length of the CDR3 is 15 residues. In nucleotides, the CDR3 is TGTGCCAGCAGTCCCTTAGACAGGGACAATCAGCCCCAGCATTTT. The encoded protein is CASSPLDRDNQPQHF.